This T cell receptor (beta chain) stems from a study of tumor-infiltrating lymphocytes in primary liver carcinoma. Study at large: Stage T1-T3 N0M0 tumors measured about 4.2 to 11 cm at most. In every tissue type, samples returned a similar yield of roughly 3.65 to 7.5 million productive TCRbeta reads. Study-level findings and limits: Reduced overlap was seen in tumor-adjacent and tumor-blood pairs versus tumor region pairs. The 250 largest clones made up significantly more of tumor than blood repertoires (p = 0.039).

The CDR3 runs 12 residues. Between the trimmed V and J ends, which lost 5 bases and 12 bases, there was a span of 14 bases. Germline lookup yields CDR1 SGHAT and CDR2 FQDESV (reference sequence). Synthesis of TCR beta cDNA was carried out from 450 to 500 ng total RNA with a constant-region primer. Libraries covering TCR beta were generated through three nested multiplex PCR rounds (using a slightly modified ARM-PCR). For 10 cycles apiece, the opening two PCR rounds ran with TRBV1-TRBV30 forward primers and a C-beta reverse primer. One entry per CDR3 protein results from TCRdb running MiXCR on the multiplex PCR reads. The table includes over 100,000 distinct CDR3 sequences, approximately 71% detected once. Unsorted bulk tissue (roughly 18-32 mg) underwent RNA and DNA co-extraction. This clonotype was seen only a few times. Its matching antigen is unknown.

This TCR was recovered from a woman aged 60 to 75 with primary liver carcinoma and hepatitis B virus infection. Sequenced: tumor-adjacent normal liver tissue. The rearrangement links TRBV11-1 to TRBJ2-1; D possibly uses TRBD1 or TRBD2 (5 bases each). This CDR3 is CASSGTGRRQFF. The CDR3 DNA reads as TGTGCCAGCAGCGGGACGGGACGGAGGCAGTTCTTC.